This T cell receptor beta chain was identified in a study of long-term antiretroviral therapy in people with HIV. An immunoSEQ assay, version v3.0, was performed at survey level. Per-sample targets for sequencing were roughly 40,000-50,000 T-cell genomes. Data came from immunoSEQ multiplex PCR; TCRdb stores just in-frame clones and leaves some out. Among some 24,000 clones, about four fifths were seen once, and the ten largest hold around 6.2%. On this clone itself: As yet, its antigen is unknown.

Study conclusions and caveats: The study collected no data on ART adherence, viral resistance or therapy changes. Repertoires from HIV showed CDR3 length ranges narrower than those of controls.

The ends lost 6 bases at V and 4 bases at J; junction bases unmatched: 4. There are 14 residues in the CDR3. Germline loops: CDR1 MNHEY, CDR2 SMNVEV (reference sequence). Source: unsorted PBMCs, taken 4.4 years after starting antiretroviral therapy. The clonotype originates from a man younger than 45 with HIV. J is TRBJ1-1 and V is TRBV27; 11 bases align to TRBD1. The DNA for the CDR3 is TGTGCCAGCAGGAGCGGACAGGGGGCCACTGAAGCTTTCTTT. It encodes CASRSGQGATEAFF.